The TCR beta chain under discussion was sequenced for a study of cytomegalovirus exposure and HLA in healthy donors. At the level of the study: Assignment to the Caucasian-associated ancestry cluster applied to approximately 79% of the roughly 410 genotyped donors.

About this clone: Its specificity is not known.

Use of 60 Vbeta and 13 Jbeta primers characterized the PCR. Method: immunoSEQ multiplex PCR; TCRdb's copy keeps in-frame clones and lacks some. The table shows tens of thousands of clones, with over 70% occurring only once. V lost 8 bases to trimming and J lost 4 bases; unmatched junction nucleotides: 7. The CDR3 runs to 13 residues. Germline assignment: CDR1 LNHDA and CDR2 SQIVND (reference sequence). Findings and limits, study-wide: Within an earlier analysis, most TCR beta V segments proved productive either about 90% or about 30% of the time.

The clonotype originates from a man aged 55 to 70 in good health and CMV-seropositive. The chain links TRBV19 to TRBJ1-1; 7 bases are a match to TRBD1. Material: PBMCs. CDR3 sequence: CASRDREFTEAFF. CDR3 sequence (DNA): TGTGCCAGTCGCGACAGGGAGTTCACTGAAGCTTTCTTT.